A selection of T cell receptor beta chains follows, all from one sample in a study of blood T cell repertoires in COVID-19. Generated by immunoSEQ multiplex PCR, the TCRdb table keeps only in-frame clones and is missing some. The table lists under 250,000 clones, roughly four fifths of them singletons. Material: peripheral blood. The receptors shown here come from a woman aged 65 to 85 with COVID-19, enrolled during active disease. CDR3s include the opening cysteine and the closing phenylalanine or tryptophan. The D gene is left open where the match is weak. Size is omitted from some rows. Given values are once, few, many or a class for expanded clones.

d_gene: TRBD1
j_gene: TRBJ2-2
abundance: NA
v_gene: TRBV2
CDR3aa: CASSRQGPNTGELFF
CDR3nt: TGTGCCAGCAGTCGACAGGGTCCGAACACCGGGGAGCTGTTTTTT

d_gene: TRBD2
j_gene: TRBJ2-3
abundance: once
v_gene: TRBV5-5
CDR3aa: CASSLPETSGNTDTQYF
CDR3nt: TGTGCCAGCAGCTTACCCGAGACTAGCGGCAACACAGATACGCAGTATTTT

d_gene: NA
j_gene: TRBJ2-1
abundance: once
v_gene: TRBV5-6
CDR3aa: CASSLGETPGDEQFF
CDR3nt: TGTGCCAGCAGCTTGGGTGAGACCCCCGGGGATGAGCAGTTCTTC

d_gene: TRBD2
j_gene: TRBJ2-1
abundance: NA
v_gene: TRBV10-2
CDR3aa: CASSWGRGHEQFF
CDR3nt: TGCGCCAGCAGTTGGGGGAGGGGCCATGAGCAGTTCTTC

d_gene: TRBD1
j_gene: TRBJ1-1
abundance: once
v_gene: TRBV30
CDR3aa: CAWSVKGAGAKAFF
CDR3nt: TGTGCCTGGAGTGTAAAGGGGGCCGGGGCTAAAGCTTTCTTT

d_gene: NA
j_gene: TRBJ2-2
abundance: NA
v_gene: TRBV9
CDR3aa: CASSVAGGLKHTGELFF
CDR3nt: TGTGCCAGCAGCGTAGCGGGGGGCCTGAAGCACACCGGGGAGCTGTTTTTT

d_gene: NA
j_gene: TRBJ1-2
abundance: NA
v_gene: TRBV19
CDR3aa: CATQRGAWGYTF
CDR3nt: TGTGCCACCCAGCGGGGGGCATGGGGCTACACCTTC

d_gene: TRBD2
j_gene: TRBJ2-7
abundance: NA
v_gene: TRBV7-7
CDR3aa: CASSPSSGRIPYEQYF
CDR3nt: TGTGCCAGCAGCCCCTCTAGCGGGAGGATTCCCTACGAGCAGTACTTC

d_gene: NA
j_gene: TRBJ2-7
abundance: once
v_gene: TRBV29-1
CDR3aa: CSVLPGAGSSYEQYF
CDR3nt: TGCAGCGTTCTTCCAGGGGCCGGCAGCTCCTACGAGCAGTACTTC

d_gene: TRBD2
j_gene: TRBJ2-2
abundance: NA
v_gene: TRBV6-4
CDR3aa: CARKTSGSPIGELFF
CDR3nt: TGTGCCAGGAAGACTAGCGGGAGTCCTATCGGGGAGCTGTTTTTT

d_gene: NA
j_gene: TRBJ2-2
abundance: few
v_gene: TRBV6-1
CDR3aa: CASSEAPRTGELFF
CDR3nt: TGTGCCAGCAGTGAAGCGCCCAGGACCGGGGAGCTGTTTTTT

d_gene: TRBD2
j_gene: TRBJ2-1
abundance: NA
v_gene: TRBV29-1
CDR3aa: CSASSASGRYEQFF
CDR3nt: TGCAGCGCTTCTTCTGCAAGCGGGAGATACGAGCAGTTCTTC

d_gene: TRBD2
j_gene: TRBJ2-1
abundance: NA
v_gene: TRBV6-2/TRBV6-3
CDR3aa: CASSTRTSGSIYEQFF
CDR3nt: TGTGCCAGCAGTACCCGGACTAGCGGGAGTATCTATGAGCAGTTCTTC